Given below is one T cell receptor (beta chain) in context. The antigen remains unidentified. Primed by a sample-barcoded 5' primer and a J-beta primer mix, a second PCR proceeded for 7 to 11 cycles. Researchers report that a template-switch adaptor with 12 random nucleotides tagged each cDNA molecule. TCRdb re-derived calls from the 5' RACE reads in MiXCR, one entry per CDR3 protein. The sample yields nearly 1 million distinct CDR3 sequences, 51% seen once. This sample was included in a study of blood T cells in healthy people across ages. General study findings and limits: It was the long-lived donors that had more naive CD4+ cells and higher diversity than aged donors.

Germline V CDR1 and CDR2: DFQATT, SNEGSKA (reference sequence). After removal of 1 base from V and 4 bases from J, the junction contained 4 bases not matched to a gene. The CDR3 spans 15 residues. The chain combines TRBV20-1 with TRBJ2-1; the match to TRBD2 covers 10 bases. The sequenced sample consisted of blood. This sequence originates from an older woman in good health. This chain's CDR3 is CSARAGTSVYNEQFF. CDR3 bases: TGCAGTGCTAGAGCAGGGACTAGCGTGTACAATGAGCAGTTCTTC.